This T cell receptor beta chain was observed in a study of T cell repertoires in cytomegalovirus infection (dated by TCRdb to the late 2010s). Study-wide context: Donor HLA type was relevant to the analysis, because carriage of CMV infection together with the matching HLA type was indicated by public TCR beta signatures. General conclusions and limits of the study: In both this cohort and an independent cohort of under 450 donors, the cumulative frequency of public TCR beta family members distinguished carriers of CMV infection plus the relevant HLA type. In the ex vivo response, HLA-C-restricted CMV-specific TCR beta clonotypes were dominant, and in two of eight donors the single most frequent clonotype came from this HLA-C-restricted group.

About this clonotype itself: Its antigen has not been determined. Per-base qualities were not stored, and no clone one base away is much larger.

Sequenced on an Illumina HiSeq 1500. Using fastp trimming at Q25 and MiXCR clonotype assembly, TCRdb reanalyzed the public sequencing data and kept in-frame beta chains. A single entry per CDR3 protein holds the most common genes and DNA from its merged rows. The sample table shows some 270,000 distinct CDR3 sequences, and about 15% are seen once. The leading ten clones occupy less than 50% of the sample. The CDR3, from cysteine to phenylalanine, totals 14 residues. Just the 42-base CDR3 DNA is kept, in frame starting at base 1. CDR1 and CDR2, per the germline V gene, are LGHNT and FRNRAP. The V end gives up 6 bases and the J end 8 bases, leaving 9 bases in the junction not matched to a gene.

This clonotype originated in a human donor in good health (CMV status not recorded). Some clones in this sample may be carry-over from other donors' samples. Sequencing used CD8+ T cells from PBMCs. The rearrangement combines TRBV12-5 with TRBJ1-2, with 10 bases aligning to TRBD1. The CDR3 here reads CASGPDRGLSGYTF. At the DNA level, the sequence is TGTGCTAGTGGCCCCGACAGGGGGCTAAGCGGCTACACCTTC. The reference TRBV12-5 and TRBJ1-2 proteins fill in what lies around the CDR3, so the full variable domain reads DARVTQTPRHKVTEMGQEVTMRCQPILGHNTVFWYRQTMMQGLELLAYFRNRAPLDDSGMPKDRFSAEMPDATLATLKIQPSEPRDSAVYFCASGPDRGLSGYTFGSGTRLTVV.